This T cell receptor beta chain is from a study of shared clonotypes between healthy human individuals. General study points: Genetic and exposure-history diversity was limited by the small donor number.

Points on this clone: The target antigen is unknown.

Scientists sequenced DNA from unsorted PBMC on ten immunoSEQ deep assay plates. Sequencing used immunoSEQ multiplex PCR; TCRdb keeps in-frame clones, though not all of them. The table has 500,000 to 650,000 clones, roughly 72% seen once. Recent vaccinations or acute infections were absent in the healthy HIV-negative adult donors. Around 100 million PBMCs went into genomic DNA for unsorted samples. The germline CDR1 and CDR2 sequences are LNHNV and YYDKDF (reference sequence). Trimming removed 0 bases from V and 3 bases from J, with 12 bases in between. The CDR3 runs to 15 residues. V usage is TRBV15 and J usage is TRBJ2-7; D might be TRBD1 (6 bases). The origin of this receptor is a woman between 35 and 50 years old in good health. Some clones in this sample may be carry-over from other donors' samples. The material sequenced was PBMCs. The CDR3 protein is CATSRDIGQSYEQYF. In DNA form, the CDR3 reads TGTGCCACCAGCAGAGATATTGGACAGAGCTACGAGCAGTACTTC.